The TCR beta chain described here comes from a study of cytomegalovirus exposure and HLA in healthy donors. Findings and caveats of the study: A later analysis linked 15,000 to 20,000 TCR beta sequences to HLA alleles at 0.05 false discovery rate. Most CMV-associated TCR beta chains were later found to appear HLA-restricted. Previous analysis showed most TCR beta V segments were productive about 87% or about 30% of the time.

In the case of this clone: The antigen is undetermined. One junction end disagrees with the germline gene, perhaps due to a read error.

It was with 60 Vbeta and 13 Jbeta primers that the PCR ran. The assay was immunoSEQ multiplex PCR, and TCRdb's table has in-frame clones only and misses some. The table includes roughly 150,000 clones, 70% to 80% detected once. The source material was PBMCs. This TCR came from a woman aged 40 to 50 in good health and CMV-seronegative.

The CDR3 DNA follows: TGTGCCAGCAGCGTAGGGGGGGGCTTAACTGGGGCCAACGGCCTGACTTTC. The encoded protein is CASSVGGGLTGANGLTF. V and J are TRBV9 and TRBJ2-6; maybe TRBD2 (7 bases). The V gene's germline CDR1 is SGDLS and CDR2 YYNGEE. CDR3 length: 17 amino acids.